The rows below give T cell receptor beta chains drawn from one sample of a study of shared clonotypes between healthy human individuals. Clones were sequenced by immunoSEQ multiplex PCR, and TCRdb holds only the in-frame ones, with some missing. This table holds more than 1 million clones, 75% to 85% found once. Specimen: memory CD4+ T cells from PBMCs. The receptors were gathered from a man aged 18-30 years in good health. Some clones in this sample may be carry-over from other donors' samples. The CDR3 runs from the conserved cysteine through the conserved F or W. Fields, in order: clone size, V gene, J gene, CDR3 protein. Rows may omit the clone size; those that give it use once, few, many or a size class.

>NA|TRBV4-2|TRBJ2-5
CASSLTGETQYF
>NA|TRBV5-1|TRBJ2-7
CASSADGQGREQYF
>once|TRBV27|TRBJ2-1
CASGQGGDYTRDEQFF
>NA|TRBV4-3|TRBJ2-7
CASSQAAQLAGGREQYF
>once|TRBV5-4|TRBJ1-2
CASSSDPLVGYGYTF
>NA|TRBV18|TRBJ2-3
CASSPGTSGSGADTQYF
>NA|TRBV7-2|TRBJ2-7
CASSYRRETYEQYF
>few|TRBV28|TRBJ1-1
CASRQGSWTEAFF
>NA|TRBV27|TRBJ1-4
CASSWQGDEKLFF
>NA|TRBV7-8|TRBJ2-7
CASSLVRGEQYF
>NA|TRBV19|TRBJ2-7
CASSPIRQGSDEQYF
>NA|TRBV7-3|TRBJ1-2
CASSLRQGDGYTF
>NA|TRBV2|TRBJ1-2
CASSRQGPNGYTF
>many|TRBV5-4|TRBJ2-5
CASSLFKGGETQYF
>NA|TRBV5-1|TRBJ2-5
CASSSRGIDQETQYF
>NA|TRBV9|TRBJ1-1
CASSPGPGGSTEAFF
>once|TRBV4-2|TRBJ2-3
CASSPGALAGGPGDTDTQYF
>NA|TRBV5-8|TRBJ2-1
CASSFLLGHSSYNEQFF
>NA|TRBV28|TRBJ1-3
CASRNRRNTIYF
>few|TRBV6-5|TRBJ1-3
CASSYSRDSGNTIYF
>many|TRBV29-1|TRBJ1-2
CSVAPGKVYGYTF
>NA|TRBV5-4|TRBJ2-7
CASSSTSGDREQYF
>NA|TRBV5-1|TRBJ1-2
CASSLNRERGYTF
>NA|TRBV28|TRBJ2-7
CASSSPERYHEQYF
>NA|TRBV28|TRBJ2-7
CASKGQGFVYEQYF
>NA|TRBV5-4|TRBJ2-1
CASSLGASGANEQFF
>NA|TRBV28|TRBJ1-5
CASTPLVANNQPQHF
>once|TRBV5-1|TRBJ1-2
CASSFDTWTGINYGYTF
>NA|TRBV5-4|TRBJ2-7
CASSRQGIEQYF
>NA|TRBV9|TRBJ2-7
CASSPGLAGSGQYF
>NA|TRBV19|TRBJ2-7
CATSASGGSYEQYF
>NA|TRBV6-6|TRBJ2-7
CASSITRDRVEQYF
>few|TRBV2|TRBJ2-7
CASSVWGSYEQYF
>NA|TRBV18|TRBJ2-5
CASSNGEARETQYF
>NA|TRBV7-2|TRBJ2-7
CASSPSGTAYEQYF